This TCR beta chain was retrieved from a study of control samples from healthy donors and cancer patients. The protocol was immunoSEQ multiplex PCR, while the TCRdb copy is restricted to in-frame clones and leaves out a portion. The repertoire includes tens of thousands of clones, approximately 90% of them detected once, and 0.75% to 0.95% sits in the top ten. Germline values: CDR1 PRHDT, CDR2 FYEKMQ (reference sequence). The CDR3 is 14 amino acids. Trimming removed 0 bases at V and 2 bases at J, with 8 bases between. The sequenced material came from PBMCs. This chain uses TRBV13 with TRBJ2-7, with a possible D match to TRBD1 (6 bases). The receptor comes from a man aged 25-45 years with colorectal cancer. CDR3 in amino acids: CASSLGRTAYEQYF. The CDR3 region has the DNA TGTGCCAGCAGCTTAGGGCGGACAGCCTACGAGCAGTACTTC.